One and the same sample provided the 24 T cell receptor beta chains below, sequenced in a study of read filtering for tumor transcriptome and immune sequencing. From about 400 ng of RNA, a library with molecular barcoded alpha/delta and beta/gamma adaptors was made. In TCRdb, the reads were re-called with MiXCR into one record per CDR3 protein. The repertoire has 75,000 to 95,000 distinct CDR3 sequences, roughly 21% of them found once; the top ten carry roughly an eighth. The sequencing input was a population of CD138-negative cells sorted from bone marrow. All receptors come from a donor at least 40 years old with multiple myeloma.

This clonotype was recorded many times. CDR3 sequence (DNA): TGTGCCAGCAGTTACGGAGTTAGTCCTGAAGAGACCCAGTACTTC. This sequence encodes CASSYGVSPEETQYF. J is TRBJ2-5 and V is TRBV6-5, with D hard to call. This CDR3 comprises 15 residues. Trimming took off 2 bases at V and 3 bases at J, with 13 bases between the two ends. From germline, CDR1 is MNHEY and CDR2 SVGAGI.

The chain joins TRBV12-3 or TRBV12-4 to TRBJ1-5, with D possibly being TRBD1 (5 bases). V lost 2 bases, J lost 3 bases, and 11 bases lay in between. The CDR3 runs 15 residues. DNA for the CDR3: TGTGCCAGCAGTTTATACAGACAGCTCAATCAGCCCCAGCATTTT. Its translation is CASSLYRQLNQPQHF.

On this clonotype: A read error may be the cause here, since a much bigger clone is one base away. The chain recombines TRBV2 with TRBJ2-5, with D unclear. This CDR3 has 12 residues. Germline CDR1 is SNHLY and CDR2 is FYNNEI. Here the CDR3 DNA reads TGTGCCAGCAGTAGGACGGAAGATACCCAGTACTTC. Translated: CASSRTEDTQYF.

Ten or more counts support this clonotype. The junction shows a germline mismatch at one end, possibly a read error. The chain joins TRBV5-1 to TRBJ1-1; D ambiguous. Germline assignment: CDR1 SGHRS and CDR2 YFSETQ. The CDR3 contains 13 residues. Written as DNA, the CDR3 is TGTGCCAGCAGCTTAGACCTAAACACTGAAGCTTTCTTT. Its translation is CASSLDLNTEAFF.

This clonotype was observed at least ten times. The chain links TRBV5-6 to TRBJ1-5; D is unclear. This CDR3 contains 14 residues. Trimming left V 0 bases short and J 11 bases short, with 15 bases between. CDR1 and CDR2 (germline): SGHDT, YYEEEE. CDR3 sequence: CASSLGQAPWAQHF. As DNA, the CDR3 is TGTGCCAGCAGCTTGGGGCAGGCCCCTTGGGCCCAGCATTTT.

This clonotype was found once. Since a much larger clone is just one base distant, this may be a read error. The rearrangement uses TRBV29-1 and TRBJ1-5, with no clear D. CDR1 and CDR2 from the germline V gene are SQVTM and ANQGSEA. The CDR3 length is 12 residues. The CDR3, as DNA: TGCAGCGTTGGGGAATACGATCAGCCCCGGCATTTT. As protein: CSVGEYDQPRHF. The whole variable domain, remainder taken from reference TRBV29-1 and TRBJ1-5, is SAVISQKPSRDICQRGTSLTIQCQVDSQVTMMFWYRQQPGQSLTLIATANQGSEATYESGFVIDKFPISRPNLTFSTLTVSNMSPEDSSIYLCSVGEYDQPRHFGDGTRLSIL.

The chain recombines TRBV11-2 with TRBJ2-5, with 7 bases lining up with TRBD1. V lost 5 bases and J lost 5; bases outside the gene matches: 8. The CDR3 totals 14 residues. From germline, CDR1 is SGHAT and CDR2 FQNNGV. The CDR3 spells CASSVDRAGETQYF. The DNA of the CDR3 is TGTGCCAGCAGCGTTGACAGGGCAGGGGAGACCCAGTACTTC.

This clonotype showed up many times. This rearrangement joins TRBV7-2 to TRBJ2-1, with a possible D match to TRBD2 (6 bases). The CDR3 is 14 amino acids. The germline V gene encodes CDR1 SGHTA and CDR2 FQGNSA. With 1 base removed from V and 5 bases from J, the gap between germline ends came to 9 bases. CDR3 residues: CASSLVWGDNEQFF. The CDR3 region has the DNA TGTGCCAGCAGCTTAGTGTGGGGGGACAATGAGCAGTTCTTC.

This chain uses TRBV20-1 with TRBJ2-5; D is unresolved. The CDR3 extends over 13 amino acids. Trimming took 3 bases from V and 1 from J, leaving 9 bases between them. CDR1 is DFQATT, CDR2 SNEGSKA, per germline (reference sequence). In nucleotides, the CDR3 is TGCAGTGCTAGCGGACCTCCCCAAGAGACCCAGTACTTC. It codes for CSASGPPQETQYF.

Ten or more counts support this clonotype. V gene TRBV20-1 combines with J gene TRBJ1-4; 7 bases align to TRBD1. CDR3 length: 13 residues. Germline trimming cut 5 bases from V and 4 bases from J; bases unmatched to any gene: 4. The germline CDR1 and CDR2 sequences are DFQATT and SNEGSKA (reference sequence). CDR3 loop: CSARDSSNEKLFF. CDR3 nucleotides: TGCAGTGCTCGGGACAGTAGTAATGAAAAACTGTTTTTT.

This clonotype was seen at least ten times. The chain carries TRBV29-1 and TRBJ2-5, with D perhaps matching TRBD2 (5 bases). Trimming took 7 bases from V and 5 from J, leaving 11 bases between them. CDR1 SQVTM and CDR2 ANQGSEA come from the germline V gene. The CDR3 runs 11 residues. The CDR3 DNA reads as TGCAGCGGGAGGATATCGGAGACCCAGTACTTC. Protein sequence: CSGRISETQYF.

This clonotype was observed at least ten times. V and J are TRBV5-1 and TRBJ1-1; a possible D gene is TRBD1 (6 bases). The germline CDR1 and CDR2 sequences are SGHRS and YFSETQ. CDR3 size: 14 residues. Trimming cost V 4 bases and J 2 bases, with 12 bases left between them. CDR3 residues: CASSIQGQNTEAFF. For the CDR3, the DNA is TGCGCCAGCAGCATTCAGGGACAAAACACTGAAGCTTTCTTT.

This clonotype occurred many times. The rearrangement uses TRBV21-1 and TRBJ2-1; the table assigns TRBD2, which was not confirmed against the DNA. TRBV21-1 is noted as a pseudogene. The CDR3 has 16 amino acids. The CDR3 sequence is CASSKGFALPTNEQFF. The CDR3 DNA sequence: TGTGCCAGCAGCAAAGGATTTGCCCTGCCGACGAATGAGCAGTTCTTC.

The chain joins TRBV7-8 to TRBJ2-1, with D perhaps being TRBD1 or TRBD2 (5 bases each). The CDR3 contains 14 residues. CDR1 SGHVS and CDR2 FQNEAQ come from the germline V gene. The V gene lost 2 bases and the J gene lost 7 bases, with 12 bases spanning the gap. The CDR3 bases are TGTGCCAGCAGCTTATCGACGGGGCGGAATGAGCAGTTCTTC. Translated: CASSLSTGRNEQFF.

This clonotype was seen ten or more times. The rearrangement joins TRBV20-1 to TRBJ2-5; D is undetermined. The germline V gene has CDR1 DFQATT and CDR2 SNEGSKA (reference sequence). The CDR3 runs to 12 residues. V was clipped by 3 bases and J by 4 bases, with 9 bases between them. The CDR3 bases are TGCAGTGCTAGGGGGAACGGAGAGACCCAGTACTTC. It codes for CSARGNGETQYF.

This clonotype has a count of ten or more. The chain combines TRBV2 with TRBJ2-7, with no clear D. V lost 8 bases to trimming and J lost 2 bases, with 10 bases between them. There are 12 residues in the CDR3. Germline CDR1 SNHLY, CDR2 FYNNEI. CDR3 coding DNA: TGTGCCAGCGTATACCCGGCCTACGAGCAGTACTTC. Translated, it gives CASVYPAYEQYF.

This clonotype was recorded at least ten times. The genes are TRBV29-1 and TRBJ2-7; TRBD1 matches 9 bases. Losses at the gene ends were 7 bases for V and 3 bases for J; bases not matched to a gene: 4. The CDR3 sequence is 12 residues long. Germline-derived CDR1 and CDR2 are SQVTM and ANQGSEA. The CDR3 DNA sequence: TGCAGCGCCAGGACAGGGGACTACGAGCAGTACTTC. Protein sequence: CSARTGDYEQYF.

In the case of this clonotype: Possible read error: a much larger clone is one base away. CDR3 in amino acids: CASSRTGIARNIQYF. CDR3 nucleotide sequence: TGTGCCAGCTCGCGGACAGGAATAGCCAGAAACATTCAGTACTTC. The rearrangement joins TRBV28 to TRBJ2-4; 7 bases agree with TRBD1. The CDR3 is 15 amino acids. CDR1 is MDHEN, CDR2 SYDVKM, per germline.

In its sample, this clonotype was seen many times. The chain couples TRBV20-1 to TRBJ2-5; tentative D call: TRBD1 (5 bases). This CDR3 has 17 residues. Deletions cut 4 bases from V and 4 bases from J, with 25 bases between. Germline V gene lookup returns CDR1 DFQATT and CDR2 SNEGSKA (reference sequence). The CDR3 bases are TGCAGTGCTACCACCAGGGCTACAGGAATTTTGGGAGAGACCCAGTACTTC. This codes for CSATTRATGILGETQYF.

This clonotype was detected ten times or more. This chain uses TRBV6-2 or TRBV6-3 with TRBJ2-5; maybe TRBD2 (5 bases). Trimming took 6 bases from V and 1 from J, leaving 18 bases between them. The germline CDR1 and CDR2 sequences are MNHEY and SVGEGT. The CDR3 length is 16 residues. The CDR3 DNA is TGTGCCAGCAGGGCGCTCGGCGAGGGAACCCAAGAGACCCAGTACTTC. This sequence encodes CASRALGEGTQETQYF.

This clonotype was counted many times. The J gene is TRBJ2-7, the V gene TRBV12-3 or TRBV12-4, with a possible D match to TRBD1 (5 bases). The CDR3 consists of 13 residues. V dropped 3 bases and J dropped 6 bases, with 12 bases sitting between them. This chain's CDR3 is CASSFEGVGEQYF. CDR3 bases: TGTGCCAGCAGTTTTGAAGGGGTTGGCGAGCAGTACTTC.

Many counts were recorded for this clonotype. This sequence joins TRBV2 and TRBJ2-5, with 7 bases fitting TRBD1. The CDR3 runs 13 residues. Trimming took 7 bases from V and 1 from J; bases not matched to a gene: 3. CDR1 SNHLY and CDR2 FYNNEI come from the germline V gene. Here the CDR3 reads CASNRDSQETQYF. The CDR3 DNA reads TGTGCCAGCAATCGGGACAGCCAAGAGACCCAGTACTTC.

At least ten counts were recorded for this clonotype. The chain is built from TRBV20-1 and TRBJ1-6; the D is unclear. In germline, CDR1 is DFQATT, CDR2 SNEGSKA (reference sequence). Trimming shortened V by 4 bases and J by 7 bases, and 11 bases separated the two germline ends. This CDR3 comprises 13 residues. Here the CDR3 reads CSAITRENSPLHF. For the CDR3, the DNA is TGCAGTGCTATTACGAGGGAAAATTCACCCCTCCACTTT.

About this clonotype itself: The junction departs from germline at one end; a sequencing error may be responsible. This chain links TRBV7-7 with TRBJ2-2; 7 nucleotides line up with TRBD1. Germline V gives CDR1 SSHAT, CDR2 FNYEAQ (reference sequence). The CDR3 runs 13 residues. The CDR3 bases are TGTGCTAGCAGCCCCCAGGGGGCCGGGGAGCTGTTTTTT. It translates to CASSPQGAGELFF.